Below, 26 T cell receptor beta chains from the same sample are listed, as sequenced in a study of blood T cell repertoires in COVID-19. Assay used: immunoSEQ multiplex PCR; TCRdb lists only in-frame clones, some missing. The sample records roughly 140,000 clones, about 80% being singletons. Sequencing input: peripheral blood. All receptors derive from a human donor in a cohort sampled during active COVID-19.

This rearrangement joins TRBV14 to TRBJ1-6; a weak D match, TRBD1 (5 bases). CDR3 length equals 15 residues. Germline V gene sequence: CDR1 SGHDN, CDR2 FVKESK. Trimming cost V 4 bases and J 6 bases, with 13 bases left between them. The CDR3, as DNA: TGTGCCAGCAGCCTATCTGGACAAGTTAATTCACCCCTCCACTTT. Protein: CASSLSGQVNSPLHF.

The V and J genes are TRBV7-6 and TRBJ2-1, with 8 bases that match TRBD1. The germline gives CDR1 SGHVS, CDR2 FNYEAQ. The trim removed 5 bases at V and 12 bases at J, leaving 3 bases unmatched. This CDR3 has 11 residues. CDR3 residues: CASSQGQGQFF. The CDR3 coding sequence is TGTGCCAGCAGCCAAGGACAGGGGCAGTTCTTC.

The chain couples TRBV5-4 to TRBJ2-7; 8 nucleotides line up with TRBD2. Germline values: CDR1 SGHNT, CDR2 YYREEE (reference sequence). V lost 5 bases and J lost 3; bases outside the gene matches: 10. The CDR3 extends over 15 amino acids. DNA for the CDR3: TGTGCCAGCAGTCCCTCGGGGGGGAAGGGCTACGAGCAGTACTTC. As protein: CASSPSGGKGYEQYF.

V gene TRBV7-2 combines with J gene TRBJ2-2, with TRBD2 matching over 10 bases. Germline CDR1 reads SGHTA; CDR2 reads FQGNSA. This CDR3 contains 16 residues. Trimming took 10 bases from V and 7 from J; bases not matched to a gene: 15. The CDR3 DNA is TGTGCCACTCACCAGGGGAGCGGGGGGGCCCACGGGGAGCTGTTTTTT. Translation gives CATHQGSGGAHGELFF. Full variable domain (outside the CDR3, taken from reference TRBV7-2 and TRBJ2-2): GAGVSQSPSNKVTEKGKDVELRCDPISGHTALYWYRQSLGQGLEFLIYFQGNSAPDKSGLPSDRFSAERTGGSVSTLTIQRTQQEDSAVYLCATHQGSGGAHGELFFGEGSRLTVL.

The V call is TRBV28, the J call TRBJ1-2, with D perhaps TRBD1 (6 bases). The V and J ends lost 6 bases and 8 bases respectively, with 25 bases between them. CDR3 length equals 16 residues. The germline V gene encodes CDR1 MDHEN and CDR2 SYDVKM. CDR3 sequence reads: CASRPVIGQRVRGYTF. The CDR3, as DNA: TGTGCCAGCAGGCCGGTCATAGGACAGCGAGTTCGCGGCTACACCTTC.

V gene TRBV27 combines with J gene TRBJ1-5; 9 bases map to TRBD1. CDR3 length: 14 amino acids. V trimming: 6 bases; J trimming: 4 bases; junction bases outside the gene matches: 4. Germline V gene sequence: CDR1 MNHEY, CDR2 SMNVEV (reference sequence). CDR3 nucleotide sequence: TGTGCCAGCAGAGGACAGGGGTGGAATCAGCCCCAGCATTTT. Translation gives CASRGQGWNQPQHF.

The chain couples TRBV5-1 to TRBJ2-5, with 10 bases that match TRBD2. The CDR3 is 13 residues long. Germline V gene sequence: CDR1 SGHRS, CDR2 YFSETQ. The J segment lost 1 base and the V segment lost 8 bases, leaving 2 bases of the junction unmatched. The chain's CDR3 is CASKRGGQETQYF. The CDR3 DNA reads TGCGCCAGTAAGCGGGGGGGCCAAGAGACCCAGTACTTC. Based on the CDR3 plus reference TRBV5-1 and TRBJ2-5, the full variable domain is KAGVTQTPRYLIKTRGQQVTLSCSPISGHRSVSWYQQTPGQGLQFLFEYFSETQRNKGNFPGRFSGRQFSNSRSEMNVSTLELGDSALYLCASKRGGQETQYFGPGTRLLVL.

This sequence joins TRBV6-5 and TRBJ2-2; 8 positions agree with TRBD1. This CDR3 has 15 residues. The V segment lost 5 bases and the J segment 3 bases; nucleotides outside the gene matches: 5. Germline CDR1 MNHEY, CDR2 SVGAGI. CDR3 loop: CASSPTGADTGELFF. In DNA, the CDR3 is TGTGCCAGCAGTCCGACAGGGGCCGACACCGGGGAGCTGTTTTTT.

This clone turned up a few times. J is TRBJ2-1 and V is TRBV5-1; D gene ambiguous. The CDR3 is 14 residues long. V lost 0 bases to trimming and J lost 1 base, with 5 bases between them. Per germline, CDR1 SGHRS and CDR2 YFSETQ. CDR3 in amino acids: CASSLGGSYNEQFF. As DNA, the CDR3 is TGCGCCAGCAGCTTGGGCGGATCCTACAATGAGCAGTTCTTC.

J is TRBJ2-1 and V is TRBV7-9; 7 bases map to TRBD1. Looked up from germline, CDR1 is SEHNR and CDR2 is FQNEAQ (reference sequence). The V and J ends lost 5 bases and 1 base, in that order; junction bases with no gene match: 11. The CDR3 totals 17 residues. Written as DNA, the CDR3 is TGTGCCAGCAGCAGTGTTGGACAGGCCATATCCTACAATGAGCAGTTCTTC. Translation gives CASSSVGQAISYNEQFF. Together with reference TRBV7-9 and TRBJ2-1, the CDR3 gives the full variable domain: DTGVSQNPRHKITKRGQNVTFRCDPISEHNRLYWYRQTLGQGPEFLTYFQNEAQLEKSRLLSDRFSAERPKGSFSTLEIQRTEQGDSAMYLCASSSVGQAISYNEQFFGPGTRLTVL.

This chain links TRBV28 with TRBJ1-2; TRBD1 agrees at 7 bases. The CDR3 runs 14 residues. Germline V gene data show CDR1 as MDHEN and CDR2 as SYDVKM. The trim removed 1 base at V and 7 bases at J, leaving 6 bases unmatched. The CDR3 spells CASSLSAQGPGYTF. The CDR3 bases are TGTGCCAGCAGTTTATCGGCACAGGGGCCTGGCTACACCTTC.

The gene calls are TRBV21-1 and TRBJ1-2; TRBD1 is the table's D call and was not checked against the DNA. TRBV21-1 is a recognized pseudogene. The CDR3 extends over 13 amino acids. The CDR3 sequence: CASGRQGSYGYTF. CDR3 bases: TGTGCCAGCGGACGACAGGGATCGTATGGCTACACCTTC.

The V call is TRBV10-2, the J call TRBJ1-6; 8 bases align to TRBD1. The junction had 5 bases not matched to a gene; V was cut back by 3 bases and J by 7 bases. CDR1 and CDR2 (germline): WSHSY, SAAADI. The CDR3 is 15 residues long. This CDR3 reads CASSDWTGTNSPLHF. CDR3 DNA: TGCGCCAGCAGTGATTGGACAGGGACGAATTCACCCCTCCACTTT.

The CDR3 DNA follows: TGTGCCAGCCGAACTGATAGATTCTTCTATGGCTACACCTTC. This codes for CASRTDRFFYGYTF. This rearrangement joins TRBV28 to TRBJ1-2; D is ambiguous. Trimming shortened V by 8 bases and J by 4 bases, and 17 bases separated the two germline ends. CDR3 size: 14 residues. Germline CDR1 MDHEN, CDR2 SYDVKM.

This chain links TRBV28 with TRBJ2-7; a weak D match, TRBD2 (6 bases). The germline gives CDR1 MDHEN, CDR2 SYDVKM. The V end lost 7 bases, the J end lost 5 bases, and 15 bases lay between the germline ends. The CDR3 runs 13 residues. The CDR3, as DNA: TGTGCCAGCACTCCCTCGGCGGGAAACGAGCAGTACTTC. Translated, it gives CASTPSAGNEQYF.

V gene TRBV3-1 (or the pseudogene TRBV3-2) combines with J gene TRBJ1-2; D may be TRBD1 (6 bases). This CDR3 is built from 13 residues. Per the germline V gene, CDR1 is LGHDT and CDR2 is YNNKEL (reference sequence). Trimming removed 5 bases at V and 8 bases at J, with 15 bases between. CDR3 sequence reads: CASSMSGAEGYTF. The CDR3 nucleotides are TGTGCCAGCAGCATGTCAGGGGCGGAAGGCTACACCTTC.

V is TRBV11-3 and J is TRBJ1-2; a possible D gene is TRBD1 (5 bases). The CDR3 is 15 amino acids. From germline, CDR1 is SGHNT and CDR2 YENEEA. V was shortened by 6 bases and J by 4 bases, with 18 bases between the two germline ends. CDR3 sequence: CASRPGGARSYGYTF. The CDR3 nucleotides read TGTGCCAGCAGGCCCGGAGGGGCGCGTTCCTATGGCTACACCTTC.

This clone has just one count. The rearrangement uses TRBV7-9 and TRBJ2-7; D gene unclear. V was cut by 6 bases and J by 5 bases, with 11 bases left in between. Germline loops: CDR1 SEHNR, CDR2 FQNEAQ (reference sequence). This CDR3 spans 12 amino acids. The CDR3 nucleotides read TGTGCCAGCAGTCTTACTGGGCACGAGCAGTACTTC. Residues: CASSLTGHEQYF.

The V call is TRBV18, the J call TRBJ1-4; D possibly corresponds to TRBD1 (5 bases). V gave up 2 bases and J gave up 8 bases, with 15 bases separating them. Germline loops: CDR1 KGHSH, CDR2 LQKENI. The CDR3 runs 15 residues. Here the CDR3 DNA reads TGTGCCAGCTCACCAGTTGCAGGGATAGGAGAAAAACTGTTTTTT. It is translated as CASSPVAGIGEKLFF.

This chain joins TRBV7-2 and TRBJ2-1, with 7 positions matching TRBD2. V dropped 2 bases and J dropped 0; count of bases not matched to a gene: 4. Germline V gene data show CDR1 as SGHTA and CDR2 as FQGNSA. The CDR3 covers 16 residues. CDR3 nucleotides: TGTGCCAGCAGCTTAAGCGGGGTAAGCTCCTACAATGAGCAGTTCTTC. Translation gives CASSLSGVSSYNEQFF.

The DNA for the CDR3 is TGCGCCAGCAGCTTGGGGACTAAGGCAGATACGCAGTATTTT. This translates into CASSLGTKADTQYF. The chain employs TRBV5-1 and TRBJ2-3; TRBD2 might be the D (6 bases). V was trimmed by 0 bases and J by 4 bases, leaving 9 bases between them. This CDR3 has 14 residues. Germline V gene lookup returns CDR1 SGHRS and CDR2 YFSETQ.

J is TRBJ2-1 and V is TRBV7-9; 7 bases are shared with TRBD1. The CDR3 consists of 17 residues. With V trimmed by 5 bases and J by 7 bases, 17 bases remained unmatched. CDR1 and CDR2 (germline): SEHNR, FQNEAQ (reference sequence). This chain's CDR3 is CASSTVYRGPRGNEQFF. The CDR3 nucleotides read TGTGCCAGCAGCACGGTATACAGGGGCCCACGAGGGAATGAGCAGTTCTTC.

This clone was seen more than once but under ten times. CDR3 loop: CASSLEKGGEKLFF. CDR3 sequence (DNA): TGCGCCAGCAGCTTGGAGAAGGGAGGCGAAAAACTGTTTTTT. The chain uses TRBV5-1 and TRBJ1-4; D unresolved. The CDR3 has 14 residues. V lost 0 bases to trimming and J lost 8 bases, with 11 bases between them. The germline V gene encodes CDR1 SGHRS and CDR2 YFSETQ.

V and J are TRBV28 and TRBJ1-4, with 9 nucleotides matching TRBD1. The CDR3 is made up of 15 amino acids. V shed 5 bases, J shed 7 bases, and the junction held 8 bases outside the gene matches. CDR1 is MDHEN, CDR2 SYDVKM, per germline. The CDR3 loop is CASSAPGTGFEKLFF. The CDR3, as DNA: TGTGCCAGCAGTGCCCCCGGGACAGGGTTTGAAAAACTGTTTTTT.

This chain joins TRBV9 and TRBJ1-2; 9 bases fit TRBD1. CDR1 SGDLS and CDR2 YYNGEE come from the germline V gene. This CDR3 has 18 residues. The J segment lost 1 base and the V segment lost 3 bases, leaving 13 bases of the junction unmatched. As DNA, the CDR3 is TGTGCCAGCAGCGACTCCCCGGGACAGGGAATCCTTAACTATGGCTACACCTTC. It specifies CASSDSPGQGILNYGYTF.

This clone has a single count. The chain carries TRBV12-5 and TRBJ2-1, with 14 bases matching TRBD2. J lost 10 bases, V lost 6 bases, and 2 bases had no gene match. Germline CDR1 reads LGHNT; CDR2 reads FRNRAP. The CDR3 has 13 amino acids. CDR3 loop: CASGRLAGGEQFF. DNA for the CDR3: TGTGCTAGTGGGCGACTAGCGGGGGGGGAGCAGTTCTTC.